This T cell receptor (beta chain) was sequenced during a study of T cells after yellow fever vaccination. Broader study findings: The appearance of a small share of clonotypes in both CD4 and CD8 compartments was observed.

One entry per CDR3 protein results from TCRdb running MiXCR on the 5' RACE reads. The sample carries about 300,000 distinct CDR3 sequences, 8.7% recorded once. This clonotype has ten or more counts. Its specificity is not known. Trimming left V 3 bases short and J 4 bases short, with 6 bases between. CDR3 size: 12 residues. The TCR was taken from a man aged 18 to 35 who received the YFV17D yellow fever vaccine. Sequences were derived from CD4+ T cells sorted from PBMCs, sampled 5 days after the yellow fever booster vaccination. The J gene is TRBJ1-2, the V gene TRBV12-3 or TRBV12-4; D not certain. The CDR3 DNA reads TGTGCCAGCAGTTTTGATCGCTATGGCTACACCTTC. The encoded protein is CASSFDRYGYTF.